A selection of T cell receptor beta chains follows, all from one sample in a study of blood T cells in healthy people across ages. TCRdb itself ran the 5' RACE reads through MiXCR, one entry per CDR3 protein. This repertoire shows over 450,000 distinct CDR3 sequences, approximately 25% found once; its top ten account for 8.7%. Another study also made use of these data, one on T cells of mothers and their children.

Sequencing used blood. The origin of the receptors is a boy between 5 and 17 years old in good health. The CDR3 runs from the conserved cysteine through the conserved F or W. D genes are given only for firm matches. Rows may omit the clone size; those that give it use once, few, many or a size class.

V	D	size	J	CDR3	DNA
TRBV7-9	-	-	TRBJ1-2	CASSFEANYGYTF	TGTGCCAGCAGCTTCGAGGCTAACTATGGCTACACCTTC
TRBV9	-	once	TRBJ2-1	CASSTYSRFLDEQFF	TGTGCCAGCAGCACCTACTCTAGATTTCTCGATGAGCAGTTCTTC
TRBV7-9	-	-	TRBJ2-6	CASLKSGANVLTF	TGTGCCAGCTTAAAATCTGGGGCCAACGTCCTGACTTTC
TRBV29-1	-	few	TRBJ1-2	CSVEVGGFSSNYGYTF	TGCAGCGTTGAAGTAGGGGGGTTCTCATCTAACTATGGCTACACCTTC
TRBV21-1	-	few	TRBJ1-6	CASSTPRTGRRSPLHF	TGTGCCAGCAGCACACCCAGGACAGGGCGGCGTTCACCCCTCCACTTT
TRBV4-3	TRBD1	few	TRBJ2-4	CASSQEGGQIAKNIQYF	TGCGCCAGCAGCCAAGAAGGGGGCCAGATAGCCAAAAACATTCAGTACTTC
TRBV20-1	-	-	TRBJ2-1	CSARDLDQNYNEQFF	TGCAGTGCTAGAGATCTTGACCAAAACTACAATGAGCAGTTCTTC
TRBV3-1	-	-	TRBJ2-5	CASSPWRQETQYF	TGTGCCAGCAGCCCCTGGCGTCAAGAGACCCAGTACTTC
TRBV18	TRBD2	-	TRBJ2-5	CASSLRTRSAHETQYF	TGTGCCAGCTCACTCCGGACTAGAAGTGCTCACGAGACCCAGTACTTC
TRBV28	TRBD2	few	TRBJ2-5	CASSSYSGRGETQYF	TGTGCCAGCAGTTCCTATAGCGGGAGGGGCGAGACCCAGTACTTC
TRBV5-1	TRBD1	few	TRBJ2-1	CASSVQGASYNEQFF	TGCGCCAGCAGCGTCCAGGGGGCTTCCTACAATGAGCAGTTCTTC
TRBV28	TRBD1	few	TRBJ2-5	CASSLSPGQGPEETQYF	TGTGCCAGCAGTTTATCCCCGGGACAGGGGCCCGAGGAGACCCAGTACTTC
TRBV20-1	-	few	TRBJ2-3	CSARPQGPLDTQYF	TGCAGTGCTAGGCCCCAAGGTCCATTAGATACGCAGTATTTT
TRBV11-2	TRBD2	-	TRBJ2-5	CASSHRTSPYQETQYF	TGTGCCAGCAGCCACCGGACTAGCCCGTACCAAGAGACCCAGTACTTC
TRBV2	-	-	TRBJ2-4	CASSGEGANIQYF	TGTGCCAGCTCAGGGGAGGGGGCTAACATTCAGTACTTC
TRBV7-2	-	-	TRBJ1-1	CASRRGQIDTEPFF	TGTGCCAGCAGACGAGGACAGATCGACACTGAACCTTTCTTT
TRBV28	TRBD2	-	TRBJ2-5	CASSPGLAGWQTQYF	TGTGCCAGCAGTCCCGGACTAGCGGGGTGGCAGACCCAGTACTTC
TRBV4-1	TRBD1	-	TRBJ1-4	CASSQDEQGLATNEKLFF	TGCGCCAGCAGCCAAGATGAACAGGGGCTAGCAACTAATGAAAAACTGTTTTTT
TRBV6-6	-	-	TRBJ1-3	CASRGSNGNTIYF	TGTGCCAGTAGGGGGTCGAATGGAAACACCATATATTTT
TRBV4-1	-	-	TRBJ2-2	CASSQVSGTGELFF	TGCGCCAGCAGCCAAGTTTCAGGGACCGGGGAGCTGTTTTTT
TRBV7-9	-	few	TRBJ1-4	CASSLAGQGNEKLFF	TGTGCCAGCAGCTTGGCGGGGCAGGGCAATGAAAAACTGTTTTTT
TRBV29-1	-	-	TRBJ1-1	CSVEYGDTEAFF	TGCAGCGTTGAATACGGGGACACTGAAGCTTTCTTT
TRBV5-1	TRBD2	few	TRBJ2-1	CASSFWSGAGNEQFF	TGCGCCAGCAGCTTTTGGAGCGGGGCTGGGAATGAGCAGTTCTTC
TRBV5-1	-	few	TRBJ2-3	CASRLQEGGVSDTQYF	TGCGCCAGCAGATTGCAAGAGGGGGGGGTCTCAGATACGCAGTATTTT
TRBV4-3	-	few	TRBJ1-2	CASSQDLGGGYTF	TGCGCCAGCAGCCAAGATCTCGGGGGTGGCTACACCTTC
TRBV29-1	-	-	TRBJ2-2	CSVGTYNTGGLFF	TGCAGCGTTGGCACCTACAACACCGGGGGGCTGTTTTTT
TRBV7-8	-	-	TRBJ2-5	CASSPRVIQETQYF	TGTGCCAGCAGCCCTCGAGTGATTCAAGAGACCCAGTACTTC
TRBV15	-	few	TRBJ2-7	CATSRDTGTSYEQYF	TGTGCCACCAGCAGAGATACAGGGACCTCCTACGAGCAGTACTTC
TRBV12-3/TRBV12-4	-	-	TRBJ1-1	CASSLGAGEVTEAFF	TGTGCCAGCAGTTTAGGGGCAGGGGAAGTTACTGAAGCTTTCTTT
TRBV12-3/TRBV12-4	-	few	TRBJ2-7	CASSFGQPYEQYF	TGTGCCAGCAGTTTCGGTCAGCCCTACGAGCAGTACTTC
TRBV24-1	TRBD2	few	TRBJ2-4	CATSDPAGGGSKNIQYF	TGTGCCACCAGTGACCCTGCGGGAGGCGGATCCAAAAACATTCAGTACTTC
TRBV21-1	-	-	TRBJ2-5	CASSKTAGRRETQYF	TGTGCCAGCAGCAAAACGGCAGGGAGAAGGGAGACCCAGTACTTC
TRBV13	TRBD2	few	TRBJ2-3	CASGEASGRADTQYF	TGTGCCAGCGGCGAGGCTAGCGGGAGGGCAGATACGCAGTATTTT
TRBV29-1	TRBD2	-	TRBJ2-6	CSVSGGLSGANVLTF	TGCAGCGTTAGCGGGGGGCTCTCTGGGGCCAACGTCCTGACTTTC
TRBV20-1	TRBD1	few	TRBJ2-4	CSAPDREAKNIQYF	TGCAGTGCCCCGGACAGGGAGGCCAAAAACATTCAGTACTTC